Listed below are T cell receptor beta chains from one sample, sequenced in a study of monozygotic twins with inflammatory bowel disease. TCRdb re-called the 5' RACE reads; every CDR3 protein appears as one record, without DNA. The repertoire shows 150,000 to 200,000 distinct CDR3 sequences; the top ten hold 6.5% to 9%. The sample was blood. The receptors were sampled from a human donor with ulcerative colitis or Crohn's disease, or a healthy co-twin of an affected twin (not recorded which). Each CDR3 is given with its conserved first and last residue. The order of the fields is J gene, V gene, CDR3 protein.

J gene: TRBJ2-7; V gene: TRBV20-1; CDR3 protein: CSKRQGSAEQYF
J gene: TRBJ2-3; V gene: TRBV2; CDR3 protein: CASSVTGTDTQYF
J gene: TRBJ2-3; V gene: TRBV7-9; CDR3 protein: CASSLVGQGTDTQYF
J gene: TRBJ1-3; V gene: TRBV3-1; CDR3 protein: CASSQDNTNSGNTIYF
J gene: TRBJ2-3; V gene: TRBV27; CDR3 protein: CASSLADSTDTQYF
J gene: TRBJ1-6; V gene: TRBV7-8; CDR3 protein: CASSEGQDNSPLHF
J gene: TRBJ2-3; V gene: TRBV30; CDR3 protein: CAWSHTRVPTDTQYF
J gene: TRBJ1-1; V gene: TRBV6-1; CDR3 protein: CASSEGTRPQGTEAFF
J gene: TRBJ2-1; V gene: TRBV5-4; CDR3 protein: CASSSPRGWDNEQFF
J gene: TRBJ1-3; V gene: TRBV4-1; CDR3 protein: CASSHFSGGSGNTIYF
J gene: TRBJ2-1; V gene: TRBV4-3; CDR3 protein: CASSQGPGSVSYNEQFF
J gene: TRBJ2-1; V gene: TRBV28; CDR3 protein: CASVGGTNEQFF
J gene: TRBJ2-1; V gene: TRBV14; CDR3 protein: CASSQERGNEQFF
J gene: TRBJ2-7; V gene: TRBV10-3; CDR3 protein: CATQKHYEQYF